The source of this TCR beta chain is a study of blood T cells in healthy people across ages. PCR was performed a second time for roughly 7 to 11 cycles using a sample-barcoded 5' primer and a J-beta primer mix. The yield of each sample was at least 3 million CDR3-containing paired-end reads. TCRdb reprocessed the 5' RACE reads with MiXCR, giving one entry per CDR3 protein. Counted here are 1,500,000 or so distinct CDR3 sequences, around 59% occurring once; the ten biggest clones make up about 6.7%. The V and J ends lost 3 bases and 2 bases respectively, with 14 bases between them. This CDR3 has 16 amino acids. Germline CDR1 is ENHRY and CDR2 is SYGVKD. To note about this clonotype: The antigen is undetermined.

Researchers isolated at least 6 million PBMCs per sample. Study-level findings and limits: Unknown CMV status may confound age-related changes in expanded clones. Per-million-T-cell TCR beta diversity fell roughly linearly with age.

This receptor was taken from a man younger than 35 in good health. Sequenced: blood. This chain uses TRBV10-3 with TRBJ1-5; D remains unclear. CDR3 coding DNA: TGTGCCATCAGTGAAGTATGGCAGAAGGGCAATCAGCCCCAGCATTTT. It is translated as CAISEVWQKGNQPQHF.